Listed below are T cell receptor beta chains from one sample, sequenced in a study of identical twins. TCRdb reprocessed the 5' RACE reads via MiXCR and lists one record per CDR3 protein. The data contain more than 400,000 distinct CDR3 sequences, 15% of them singletons. The same data also went into a second study, on yellow fever vaccine responses in identical twins.

Source material: CD4+ T cells sorted from blood. The source of these receptors is a woman between 18 and 30 years old in good health. Each CDR3 is given with its conserved first and last residue. The D gene is left open where the match is weak. Rows give clone size only sometimes, using once, few, many, or a class for an expanded clone.

j_gene: TRBJ2-1; d_gene: TRBD2; v_gene: TRBV28; abundance: few; CDR3aa: CASSTSGSGSYNEQFF; CDR3nt: TGTGCCAGCAGTACTAGCGGGAGTGGCTCCTACAATGAGCAGTTCTTC
j_gene: TRBJ2-2; d_gene: NA; v_gene: TRBV3-1; abundance: many; CDR3aa: CASSLRGGTGELFF; CDR3nt: TGTGCCAGCAGTTTAAGGGGTGGCACCGGGGAGCTGTTTTTT
j_gene: TRBJ2-1; d_gene: NA; v_gene: TRBV20-1; abundance: NA; CDR3aa: CSATGGTNYNEQFF; CDR3nt: TGCAGTGCTACGGGCGGGACCAACTACAATGAGCAGTTCTTC
j_gene: TRBJ2-2; d_gene: NA; v_gene: TRBV6-1; abundance: few; CDR3aa: CASTARHTGELFF; CDR3nt: TGTGCCAGCACTGCCCGGCATACCGGGGAGCTGTTTTTT
j_gene: TRBJ1-1; d_gene: TRBD1; v_gene: TRBV6-5; abundance: NA; CDR3aa: CASSYELTGANTEAFF; CDR3nt: TGTGCCAGCAGTTATGAACTGACAGGGGCTAACACTGAAGCTTTCTTT
j_gene: TRBJ2-7; d_gene: NA; v_gene: TRBV12-3/TRBV12-4; abundance: few; CDR3aa: CASRQGFYEQYF; CDR3nt: TGTGCCAGCAGACAGGGTTTCTACGAGCAGTACTTC
j_gene: TRBJ2-7; d_gene: TRBD2; v_gene: TRBV24-1; abundance: NA; CDR3aa: CATSPAGGGIYEQYF; CDR3nt: TGTGCCACCAGTCCAGCGGGAGGAGGGATCTACGAGCAGTACTTC
j_gene: TRBJ1-5; d_gene: NA; v_gene: TRBV10-3; abundance: few; CDR3aa: CAISESLRAGQPQHF; CDR3nt: TGTGCCATCAGTGAGTCGTTGAGGGCGGGTCAGCCCCAGCATTTT
j_gene: TRBJ1-6; d_gene: NA; v_gene: TRBV10-3; abundance: NA; CDR3aa: CAISERTSGNSSPLHF; CDR3nt: TGTGCCATCAGTGAGAGGACCTCGGGCAATTCTTCACCCCTCCACTTT
j_gene: TRBJ2-2; d_gene: NA; v_gene: TRBV6-1; abundance: NA; CDR3aa: CASSRIKQGGSGELFF; CDR3nt: TGTGCCAGCAGTCGCATAAAACAGGGGGGGTCCGGGGAGCTGTTTTTT
j_gene: TRBJ2-1; d_gene: TRBD2; v_gene: TRBV5-1; abundance: NA; CDR3aa: CASSLMLAGVPPYNEQFF; CDR3nt: TGCGCCAGCAGCTTGATGCTAGCGGGAGTGCCGCCCTACAATGAGCAGTTCTTC
j_gene: TRBJ1-5; d_gene: NA; v_gene: TRBV21-1; abundance: NA; CDR3aa: CASRADRRGQPQHF; CDR3nt: TGTGCCAGCAGGGCCGACAGGCGGGGTCAGCCCCAGCATTTT
j_gene: TRBJ2-4; d_gene: NA; v_gene: TRBV3-1; abundance: few; CDR3aa: CASSSFGKNIQYF; CDR3nt: TGTGCCAGCAGTTCCTTCGGCAAAAACATTCAGTACTTC
j_gene: TRBJ1-2; d_gene: NA; v_gene: TRBV3-1; abundance: NA; CDR3aa: CASSPGGSSNYGYTF; CDR3nt: TGTGCCAGCAGCCCCGGCGGCAGTTCAAACTATGGCTACACCTTC
j_gene: TRBJ2-7; d_gene: NA; v_gene: TRBV25-1; abundance: few; CDR3aa: CASRDWEGQYF; CDR3nt: TGTGCCAGCAGGGATTGGGAAGGGCAGTACTTC
j_gene: TRBJ2-2; d_gene: TRBD1; v_gene: TRBV19; abundance: NA; CDR3aa: CATLDRANTGELFF; CDR3nt: TGTGCCACCCTCGACAGGGCGAACACCGGGGAGCTGTTTTTT
j_gene: TRBJ1-1; d_gene: TRBD1; v_gene: TRBV5-5; abundance: NA; CDR3aa: CASSDITGVGAFF; CDR3nt: TGTGCCAGCAGCGACATAACAGGGGTCGGAGCTTTCTTT
j_gene: TRBJ1-2; d_gene: NA; v_gene: TRBV3-1; abundance: many; CDR3aa: CASSQGGAQGGPGYTF; CDR3nt: TGTGCCAGCAGCCAAGGAGGGGCACAGGGAGGACCTGGCTACACCTTC
j_gene: TRBJ2-1; d_gene: TRBD2; v_gene: TRBV5-1; abundance: few; CDR3aa: CASSDVAGGAYNEQFF; CDR3nt: TGCGCCAGCAGCGACGTAGCGGGAGGGGCCTACAATGAGCAGTTCTTC
j_gene: TRBJ1-1; d_gene: NA; v_gene: TRBV6-1; abundance: few; CDR3aa: CATGEQGLVAEAFF; CDR3nt: TGTGCCACCGGAGAACAGGGTTTGGTGGCTGAAGCTTTCTTT
j_gene: TRBJ2-3; d_gene: TRBD2; v_gene: TRBV11-2; abundance: many; CDR3aa: CASSLGLASTDTQYF; CDR3nt: TGTGCCAGCAGCTTGGGACTAGCTAGCACAGATACGCAGTATTTT
j_gene: TRBJ1-5; d_gene: NA; v_gene: TRBV7-2; abundance: NA; CDR3aa: CASSRWGNQPQHF; CDR3nt: TGTGCCAGCAGTCGTTGGGGGAACCAGCCCCAGCATTTT
j_gene: TRBJ2-1; d_gene: TRBD2; v_gene: TRBV20-1; abundance: few; CDR3aa: CSVLAGGPGNEQFF; CDR3nt: TGCAGTGTCCTAGCGGGAGGGCCCGGGAATGAGCAGTTCTTC
j_gene: TRBJ2-1; d_gene: NA; v_gene: TRBV12-3/TRBV12-4; abundance: many; CDR3aa: CASSRNVHLISDEQFF; CDR3nt: TGTGCCAGCAGCCGAAATGTGCATTTAATAAGCGATGAGCAGTTCTTC